The T cell receptor beta chain under discussion was sequenced for a study of metastatic and nonmetastatic thyroid tumors. Looking at the study overall: Across blood and tumor or nodule tissue, repertoires from malignant and benign thyroid patients were compared with one another.

J gave up 5 bases and V 6 bases, and 7 bases lay outside the gene matches. The CDR3 runs 14 residues. Per the authors' pipeline: What underpinned the distant-metastasis classifier for papillary thyroid cancer was the set of CDR3 differences across clinicopathological groups. TCRdb reprocessed the PCR reads using MiXCR. TCRdb's processing, not the study's, gives the V and J calls here. Of 6,800 or so clones listed, over 2.5% are singletons. Ten or more counts support this clone. The antigen is undetermined. Ahead of thyroid surgery, no patient had received treatment of any kind. General study results and limits: Patients with malignant thyroid tumors reportedly had significantly higher TCR beta diversity than those with benign nodules, in blood and tumor.

Sequencing was performed on tumor tissue. This rearrangement joins TRBV12-3 or TRBV12-4 to TRBJ2-5; 9 positions agree with TRBD1. The clonotype originates from a female donor with papillary thyroid cancer or a benign thyroid nodule (not recorded which). Some clones in this sample may be carry-over from other donors' samples. CDR3 region: CASSRDRVGETQYF. The CDR3 coding sequence is TGTGCCAGCAGCCGGGACAGGGTGGGTGAGACCCAGTACTTC.